The 17 T cell receptor beta chains listed next were all sequenced from one sample in a study of blood T cell repertoires in COVID-19. The protocol was immunoSEQ multiplex PCR, while the TCRdb copy is restricted to in-frame clones and leaves out a portion. The sample carries fewer than 300,000 clones, 70% to 90% recorded once. The sequenced sample consisted of peripheral blood. The source of these receptors is a woman aged 25 to 39 with COVID-19, enrolled during active disease.

In this sample, this clone turned up a few times. The chain couples TRBV5-1 to TRBJ1-2; D perhaps matches TRBD1 (5 bases). Between the trimmed V and J ends, which lost 5 bases and 1 base, there was a span of 24 bases. In germline, CDR1 is SGHRS, CDR2 YFSETQ. The length of the CDR3 is 18 residues. The CDR3 sequence is CASRPGSSFGTLNYGYTF. CDR3 DNA: TGCGCCAGCAGACCAGGTAGTAGTTTCGGGACTCTTAACTATGGCTACACCTTC.

The chain has TRBV5-1 and TRBJ2-7; TRBD2 aligns across 10 bases. CDR1 is SGHRS, CDR2 YFSETQ, per germline. The CDR3 runs to 14 residues. V lost 4 bases to trimming and J lost 4 bases; unmatched junction nucleotides: 5. The CDR3 DNA is TGCGCCAGCAGCGTAACTAGCGGGACTTACGAGCAGTACTTC. It specifies CASSVTSGTYEQYF.

Worth noting for this clone: Other DNA sequences of this sample code for an identical CDR3. J is TRBJ2-2 and V is TRBV5-4; D gene uncertain. The CDR3 contains 12 residues. The germline V and J ends were trimmed by 5 bases and 2 bases, with 4 bases remaining between them. Germline V gives CDR1 SGHNT, CDR2 YYREEE (reference sequence). Here the CDR3 reads CASSLNTGELFF. In DNA form, the CDR3 reads TGTGCCAGCAGTTTAAACACCGGGGAGCTGTTTTTT.

V usage is TRBV9 and J usage is TRBJ2-3, with 8 nucleotides matching TRBD1. With V trimmed by 3 bases and J by 6 bases, 9 bases remained unmatched. The CDR3 is 15 residues long. Per the germline V gene, CDR1 is SGDLS and CDR2 is YYNGEE. The CDR3 is CASSETGEGGDTQYF. The CDR3 bases are TGTGCCAGCAGCGAGACAGGGGAAGGGGGGGATACGCAGTATTTT.

The genes are TRBV20-1 and TRBJ1-2, with 7 bases that match TRBD1. Per the germline V gene, CDR1 is DFQATT and CDR2 is SNEGSKA (reference sequence). V was pared by 6 bases and J by 8 bases, with 6 bases of the junction left unmatched. The CDR3 covers 11 residues. The chain's CDR3 is CSARQGLGYTF. DNA for the CDR3: TGCAGTGCAAGACAGGGTCTAGGCTACACCTTC.

The chain joins TRBV30 to TRBJ2-5, with a weak D call TRBD1 (6 bases). The V end was cut by 2 bases, the J end by 5 bases, with 12 bases between. This CDR3 comprises 13 residues. Germline CDR1 is GTSNPN and CDR2 is SVGIG (reference sequence). The CDR3 sequence is CAWSRIGGETQYF. The CDR3 nucleotides read TGTGCCTGGAGTCGCATAGGGGGTGAGACCCAGTACTTC.

In its sample, this clone was seen once. This chain connects TRBV30 to TRBJ1-2; D not resolved. This CDR3 has 13 residues. CDR1 is GTSNPN, CDR2 SVGIG, per germline (reference sequence). Trimming removed 1 base at V and 6 bases at J, with 12 bases between. CDR3 DNA: TGTGCCTGGAGTGACGGGTCTTGGGATGGCTACACCTTC. Translation: CAWSDGSWDGYTF.

J is TRBJ2-3 and V is TRBV7-2, with unresolved D. Trimming left V 3 bases short and J 6 bases short, with 13 bases between. The CDR3 loop spans 14 amino acids. Germline CDR1 reads SGHTA; CDR2 reads FQGNSA. The CDR3 reads CASSFYLTTDTQYF. In DNA, the CDR3 is TGTGCCAGCAGCTTTTATCTTACAACGGATACGCAGTATTTT.

This chain joins TRBV5-6 and TRBJ1-6; D is possibly TRBD1 (6 bases). V was cut by 3 bases and J by 7 bases, with 8 bases left in between. The CDR3 has 13 amino acids. Germline-derived CDR1 and CDR2 are SGHDT and YYEEEE. The CDR3 sequence: CASSWGGNSPLHF. CDR3 nucleotides: TGTGCCAGCAGCTGGGGGGGCAATTCACCCCTCCACTTT. Looking up the rest from reference TRBV5-6 and TRBJ1-6 gives the full variable domain: DAGVTQSPTHLIKTRGQQVTLRCSPKSGHDTVSWYQQALGQGPQFIFQYYEEEERQRGNFPDRFSGHQFPNYSSELNVNALLLGDSALYLCASSWGGNSPLHFGNGTRLTVT.

This clone was seen ten or more times. The chain is built from TRBV6-1 and TRBJ1-1; perhaps TRBD1 as D (5 bases). Germline V lookup: CDR1 MNHNS, CDR2 SASEGT. CDR3 length equals 15 residues. Trimming left V 3 bases short and J 1 base short, with 12 bases between. The CDR3 bases are TGTGCCAGCAGTGATCTGGGGCAGGCGAACACTGAAGCTTTCTTT. Amino acid sequence: CASSDLGQANTEAFF.

This sequence joins TRBV2 and TRBJ2-5; 7 nucleotides agree with TRBD2. The CDR3 contains 14 residues. V was clipped by 6 bases and J by 5 bases; unmatched bases: 9. Germline CDR1 is SNHLY and CDR2 is FYNNEI. CDR3 sequence: CASRRRWGGETQYF. The CDR3 nucleotides are TGTGCCAGCAGGAGGAGGTGGGGAGGGGAGACCCAGTACTTC.

Notes on this clone: One end of the junction is discordant with germline, which a read error may explain. The rearrangement uses TRBV13 and TRBJ2-7; 7 nucleotides line up with TRBD2. The length of the CDR3 is 14 residues. Germline lookup yields CDR1 PRHDT and CDR2 FYEKMQ (reference sequence). CDR3 nucleotides: TGTGCCAGCAGCTTATCGTCGGGATGGCGGGAGAGCTCCTTC. Protein product: CASSLSSGWRESSF.

This clone turned up a few times. The CDR3 DNA sequence: TGTGCCAGCAGCTCAAACAGGGGTGCCTCTGGAAACACCATATATTTT. Translated: CASSSNRGASGNTIYF. This chain joins TRBV7-9 and TRBJ1-3; 7 nucleotides match TRBD1. The germline gives CDR1 SEHNR, CDR2 FQNEAQ (reference sequence). The length of the CDR3 is 16 residues. Losses at the gene ends were 4 bases for V and 0 bases for J; bases not matched to a gene: 6. Full variable domain (outside the CDR3, taken from reference TRBV7-9 and TRBJ1-3): DTGVSQNPRHKITKRGQNVTFRCDPISEHNRLYWYRQTLGQGPEFLTYFQNEAQLEKSRLLSDRFSAERPKGSFSTLEIQRTEQGDSAMYLCASSSNRGASGNTIYFGEGSWLTVV.

The chain uses TRBV9 and TRBJ2-1; 7 nucleotides agree with TRBD2. The V gene end was trimmed by 2 bases and the J gene end by 1 base; junction bases not matched to a gene: 3. The germline V gene encodes CDR1 SGDLS and CDR2 YYNGEE. The CDR3 contains 15 residues. The CDR3 sequence is CASSVGGESYNEQFF. In DNA, the CDR3 is TGTGCCAGCAGCGTTGGGGGGGAATCCTACAATGAGCAGTTCTTC.

This clone was recorded a few times. J is TRBJ2-7 and V is TRBV7-7; TRBD1 agrees at 7 bases. V lost 2 bases, J lost 4 bases, and 2 bases stayed unmatched. The germline V gene has CDR1 SSHAT and CDR2 FNYEAQ (reference sequence). The CDR3 covers 13 residues. CDR3 DNA: TGTGCCAGCAGCTTACAACAGGGGTACGAGCAGTACTTC. This gives the protein CASSLQQGYEQYF.

This clone has only one observation. The chain carries TRBV10-2 and TRBJ2-2, with D tentatively TRBD2 (5 bases). CDR3 length equals 13 residues. Germline CDR1 WSHSY, CDR2 SAAADI. With 2 bases removed from V and 5 bases from J, the gap between germline ends came to 6 bases. The CDR3 sequence is CASSERGTGELFF. In DNA form, the CDR3 reads TGCGCCAGCAGTGAGCGGGGTACCGGGGAGCTGTTTTTT.

This clone was recorded a few times. The chain links TRBV19 to TRBJ2-1; unclear D gene. Trimming cost V 3 bases and J 3 bases, with 6 bases left between them. Per the germline V gene, CDR1 is LNHDA and CDR2 is SQIVND (reference sequence). There are 13 residues in the CDR3. The CDR3 loop is CASSIQLYNEQFF. CDR3 DNA sequence: TGTGCCAGTAGTATTCAACTCTACAATGAGCAGTTCTTC.